The 28 T cell receptor beta chains reported below all come from one sample, sequenced in a study of cytomegalovirus exposure and HLA in healthy donors. The PCR ran on 60 Vbeta and 13 Jbeta primers. Sequenced by immunoSEQ multiplex PCR; TCRdb stores in-frame clones only, minus some. The data show some 190,000 clones, more than 75% seen once. Material for sequencing was PBMCs. The source of these receptors is a woman aged 25 to 39 in good health and CMV-seropositive.

The V call is TRBV14, the J call TRBJ2-7, with a tentative D call TRBD2 (6 bases). Germline loops: CDR1 SGHDN, CDR2 FVKESK. V lost 3 bases to trimming and J lost 0 bases, with 9 bases between them. CDR3 size: 14 residues. The CDR3 nucleotides are TGTGCCAGCAGCCAGTCGGGACTCTCCTACGAGCAGTACTTC. Its translation: CASSQSGLSYEQYF.

The gene calls are TRBV4-2 and TRBJ2-5, with 10 bases lining up with TRBD2. This CDR3 comprises 17 residues. Germline lookup yields CDR1 LGHNA and CDR2 YNFKEQ. Germline trimming cut 3 bases from V and 4 bases from J; bases unmatched to any gene: 11. CDR3 nucleotides: TGTGCCAGCAGCCACGTCAGCGGGGGGGCCGGAATAGAGACCCAGTACTTC. Amino acids: CASSHVSGGAGIETQYF.

Comment on this clone: This CDR3 is missing its conserved last phenylalanine or tryptophan, likely due to a read error. V and J are TRBV5-1 and TRBJ1-3; unclear D gene. Trimming shortened V by 0 bases and J by 2 bases, and 9 bases separated the two germline ends. This CDR3 is 15 amino acids long. The germline V gene encodes CDR1 SGHRS and CDR2 YFSETQ. Here the CDR3 reads CASSLDNRAGNTIYS. CDR3 DNA sequence: TGCGCCAGCAGCTTGGACAACAGAGCTGGAAACACCATATATTCT.

The chain joins TRBV7-2 to TRBJ2-3, with a tentative D call TRBD2 (6 bases). The germline V gene has CDR1 SGHTA and CDR2 FQGNSA. V shed 1 base and J shed 5 bases, with 7 bases lying between them. The CDR3 loop spans 13 amino acids. The CDR3 DNA reads as TGTGCCAGCAGCTTAGTGGGGGGAGATACGCAGTATTTT. Amino acid sequence: CASSLVGGDTQYF.

The V and J genes are TRBV5-1 and TRBJ2-7; TRBD1 aligns across 9 bases. Trimming cost V 4 bases and J 2 bases; bases outside gene matches: 4. The CDR3 has 14 residues. Germline V gives CDR1 SGHRS, CDR2 YFSETQ. CDR3 bases: TGCGCCAGCAGCGTCGGACAGGGGACCTACGAGCAGTACTTC. Protein sequence: CASSVGQGTYEQYF.

This chain connects TRBV27 to TRBJ2-1; 10 bases line up with TRBD1. There are 13 residues in the CDR3. Trimming at V came to 6 bases and at J to 9 bases, leaving 5 bases not matched to a gene. Germline CDR1 is MNHEY and CDR2 is SMNVEV (reference sequence). This CDR3 is CASRRDRGSEQFF. The CDR3 DNA reads as TGTGCCAGCAGGCGGGACAGGGGATCTGAGCAGTTCTTC.

The gene calls are TRBV2 and TRBJ1-5; 8 bases are a match to TRBD1. This CDR3 has 14 residues. The germline V gene has CDR1 SNHLY and CDR2 FYNNEI. The V gene end was trimmed by 6 bases and the J gene end by 6 bases; junction bases not matched to a gene: 7. In DNA form, the CDR3 reads TGTGCCAGCAGCGGCGGACAGGGCAGTCAGCCCCAGCATTTT. Translated: CASSGGQGSQPQHF.

J is TRBJ2-5 and V is TRBV2; D possibly corresponds to TRBD1 (5 bases). From germline, CDR1 is SNHLY and CDR2 FYNNEI. V was cut by 4 bases and J by 5 bases, with 11 bases left in between. The CDR3 covers 13 residues. As DNA, the CDR3 is TGTGCCAGCAGTGTTTTGGGGCGCGAGACCCAGTACTTC. Its translation: CASSVLGRETQYF.

This chain joins TRBV13 and TRBJ2-7; 8 nucleotides align to TRBD2. CDR1 and CDR2 from the germline V gene are PRHDT and FYEKMQ (reference sequence). The CDR3 sequence is 15 residues long. V lost 5 bases to trimming and J lost 9 bases; unmatched junction nucleotides: 15. Here the CDR3 reads CASSLPSGGKDGQYF. DNA for the CDR3: TGTGCCAGCAGCCTCCCTTCGGGGGGGAAGGACGGGCAGTACTTC.

The chain joins TRBV5-1 to TRBJ2-3; TRBD2 agrees at 7 bases. The CDR3 loop spans 14 amino acids. Germline V gives CDR1 SGHRS, CDR2 YFSETQ. With V trimmed by 3 bases and J by 2 bases, 3 bases remained unmatched. The CDR3: CASSSGGITDTQYF. The CDR3 region has the DNA TGCGCCAGCAGCTCCGGGGGGATCACAGATACGCAGTATTTT.

This clone was detected only a few times. This chain uses TRBV11-3 with TRBJ2-1; a possible D gene is TRBD2 (7 bases). V dropped 0 bases and J dropped 6 bases, with 21 bases sitting between them. The germline CDR1 and CDR2 sequences are SGHNT and YENEEA. This CDR3 spans 18 amino acids. The CDR3 region is CASSLDLGGDTAGNEQFF. The CDR3 DNA reads TGTGCCAGCAGCTTAGATTTGGGGGGGGACACAGCCGGCAATGAGCAGTTCTTC.

This clone was observed a handful of times. The V and J genes are TRBV20-1 and TRBJ1-1; D unresolved. CDR3 length equals 10 residues. Germline-derived CDR1 and CDR2 are DFQATT and SNEGSKA (reference sequence). Trimming pared 5 bases from V and 11 bases from J, leaving 12 bases between. This CDR3 is CSAAAHGAFF. The CDR3 region has the DNA TGCAGTGCTGCTGCCCACGGGGCTTTCTTT.

V and J are TRBV2 and TRBJ1-3; D remains ambiguous. The V end lost 3 bases, the J end lost 2 bases, and 11 bases lay between the germline ends. Germline-derived CDR1 and CDR2 are SNHLY and FYNNEI. The CDR3 length is 15 residues. CDR3 coding DNA: TGTGCCAGCAGTGAGGAGGGTTACGCTGGAAACACCATATATTTT. The encoded protein is CASSEEGYAGNTIYF.

The chain uses TRBV5-4 and TRBJ2-5, with 11 bases fitting TRBD1. V shed 4 bases, J shed 5 bases, and the junction held 19 bases outside the gene matches. The length of the CDR3 is 19 residues. Germline lookup yields CDR1 SGHNT and CDR2 YYREEE (reference sequence). The CDR3 DNA reads TGTGCCAGCAGCCCGCGGACCTGGACAGGGGGCAGAGGGGAGGAGACCCAGTACTTC. This sequence encodes CASSPRTWTGGRGEETQYF. Supplemented by reference TRBV5-4 and TRBJ2-5, the full variable domain reads ETGVTQSPTHLIKTRGQQVTLRCSSQSGHNTVSWYQQALGQGPQFIFQYYREEENGRGNFPPRFSGLQFPNYSSELNVNALELDDSALYLCASSPRTWTGGRGEETQYFGPGTRLLVL.

The genes are TRBV28 and TRBJ1-2; 9 nucleotides line up with TRBD1. Germline lookup yields CDR1 MDHEN and CDR2 SYDVKM. J gave up 5 bases and V 3 bases, and 4 bases lay outside the gene matches. CDR3 size: 14 residues. The CDR3 DNA sequence: TGTGCCAGCAGTTTCGGACAGGGGCCATATGGCTACACCTTC. Translating it yields CASSFGQGPYGYTF.

The chain employs TRBV18 and TRBJ1-5; 10 nucleotides agree with TRBD1. Germline lookup yields CDR1 KGHSH and CDR2 LQKENI. CDR3 length: 16 amino acids. V shed 4 bases and J 2 bases; nucleotides not matched to a gene: 5. This chain's CDR3 is CASSRGQGNGNQPQHF. The CDR3 DNA sequence: TGTGCCAGCTCACGGGGACAGGGGAATGGCAATCAGCCCCAGCATTTT.

This clone has more than one count but fewer than ten. The chain joins TRBV9 to TRBJ2-2; D gene unclear. V gave up 3 bases and J gave up 7 bases, with 10 bases separating them. Germline CDR1 reads SGDLS; CDR2 reads YYNGEE. The CDR3 runs to 13 residues. The DNA of the CDR3 is TGTGCCAGCAGCGCCACAATAATCGGGGAGCTGTTTTTT. Amino acids: CASSATIIGELFF.

The rearrangement uses TRBV7-2 and TRBJ2-5; D is possibly TRBD2 (7 bases). The CDR3 has 18 amino acids. The V end was cut by 5 bases, the J end by 7 bases, with 29 bases between. The germline gives CDR1 SGHTA, CDR2 FQGNSA. The CDR3 nucleotides are TGTGCCAGCAGCCCTCGGGCCGCCCTTAGGGGGGGCCTCGCGACCCAGTACTTC. This codes for CASSPRAALRGGLATQYF. The whole variable domain, remainder taken from reference TRBV7-2 and TRBJ2-5, is GAGVSQSPSNKVTEKGKDVELRCDPISGHTALYWYRQSLGQGLEFLIYFQGNSAPDKSGLPSDRFSAERTGGSVSTLTIQRTQQEDSAVYLCASSPRAALRGGLATQYFGPGTRLLVL.

The genes are TRBV27 and TRBJ1-5; 10 bases are shared with TRBD1. J was trimmed by 4 bases and V by 3 bases; bases with no gene match: 0. Germline V lookup: CDR1 MNHEY, CDR2 SMNVEV (reference sequence). The CDR3 covers 14 residues. This CDR3 reads CASSLGQGNQPQHF. For the CDR3, the DNA is TGTGCCAGCAGTTTGGGACAGGGGAATCAGCCCCAGCATTTT.

This clone is deemed medium-sized. This chain connects TRBV4-3 to TRBJ2-6; perhaps TRBD2 as D (6 bases). The germline V gene has CDR1 LGHNA and CDR2 YSLEER. Trimming pared 5 bases from V and 0 bases from J, leaving 11 bases between. This CDR3 contains 16 residues. The CDR3 DNA sequence: TGCGCCAGCAGCAGGGAGGCAGTCTCTGGGGCCAACGTCCTGACTTTC. Its translation: CASSREAVSGANVLTF.

The chain carries TRBV11-3 and TRBJ2-3; D remains unclear. The ends were cut back, 5 bases at V and 0 bases at J, with 12 bases in the middle. This CDR3 is built from 15 residues. Germline V gene lookup returns CDR1 SGHNT and CDR2 YENEEA. The CDR3 nucleotides read TGTGCCAGCAGCAGAGGCACCCTGAGCACAGATACGCAGTATTTT. It translates to CASSRGTLSTDTQYF.

V gene TRBV6-5 combines with J gene TRBJ1-1; 11 bases map to TRBD1. The CDR3 is made up of 13 amino acids. V gave up 6 bases and J gave up 4 bases; unmatched junction bases: 1. Germline V CDR1 and CDR2: MNHEY, SVGAGI. This CDR3 is CASRGQGATEAFF. In DNA form, the CDR3 reads TGTGCCAGCAGAGGACAGGGGGCCACTGAAGCTTTCTTT.

The chain carries TRBV5-4 and TRBJ2-2; 9 positions agree with TRBD2. The ends lost 4 bases at V and 7 bases at J; junction bases unmatched: 11. Germline V lookup: CDR1 SGHNT, CDR2 YYREEE (reference sequence). CDR3 length equals 16 residues. The CDR3 protein is CASSLIAGARDGELFF. The CDR3 DNA reads TGTGCCAGCAGCCTGATAGCGGGGGCTCGTGACGGGGAGCTGTTTTTT.

Concerning this clone: Distinct nucleotide sequences in the sample also encode this CDR3. The chain joins TRBV9 to TRBJ1-1; D is undetermined. The CDR3 is 13 amino acids. Per germline, CDR1 SGDLS and CDR2 YYNGEE. Between the trimmed V and J ends, which lost 0 bases and 0 bases, there was a span of 3 bases. Here the CDR3 reads CASSVAMNTEAFF. In DNA, the CDR3 is TGTGCCAGCAGCGTAGCCATGAACACTGAAGCTTTCTTT.

This rearrangement joins TRBV6-6 to TRBJ1-6; D perhaps matches TRBD1 (6 bases). The germline V gene encodes CDR1 MNHNY and CDR2 SVGAGI (reference sequence). CDR3 length: 15 residues. V dropped 2 bases and J dropped 7 bases, with 12 bases sitting between them. The CDR3 region is CASSYGGRSNSPLHF. The DNA for the CDR3 is TGTGCCAGCAGTTACGGGGGCAGGAGCAATTCACCCCTCCACTTT.

This chain connects TRBV7-2 to TRBJ1-1, with 7 bases lining up with TRBD1. Germline CDR1 and CDR2: SGHTA and FQGNSA. With V trimmed by 5 bases and J by 0 bases, 6 bases remained unmatched. CDR3 length: 15 residues. The CDR3 DNA sequence: TGTGCCAGCAGCCCCCAAGGGGGCATGAACACTGAAGCTTTCTTT. Translated, it gives CASSPQGGMNTEAFF.

The V gene is TRBV11-2, the J gene TRBJ1-3; D unresolved. This CDR3 is 13 amino acids long. The germline V gene has CDR1 SGHAT and CDR2 FQNNGV. Trimming took off 5 bases at V and 4 bases at J, with 9 bases between the two ends. In nucleotides, the CDR3 is TGTGCCAGCAGCCTTAGCTGGGGAAACACCATATATTTT. Its translation is CASSLSWGNTIYF.

The chain uses TRBV19 and TRBJ1-2; 9 nucleotides align to TRBD1. V trimming: 8 bases; J trimming: 8 bases; junction bases outside the gene matches: 6. This CDR3 comprises 12 residues. The germline CDR1 and CDR2 sequences are LNHDA and SQIVND (reference sequence). The DNA for the CDR3 is TGTGCCAGTGGGGACAGGGTGAAGGGCTACACCTTC. This gives the protein CASGDRVKGYTF.